The entry below gives a single T cell receptor beta chain sequence along with its context. TCRdb passed the reads through MiXCR, listing each CDR3 protein once. This sample has 680,000 or so distinct CDR3 sequences; roughly 36% occur once, and the top ten carry around 2.8%. The sample originates from a study of T cell repertoires in cytomegalovirus infection. Study as a whole: Carrying CMV and the relevant HLA type showed in public TCR beta signatures.

CDR3 length: 14 amino acids. Germline values: CDR1 MDHEN, CDR2 SYDVKM. With V trimmed by 5 bases and J by 3 bases, 3 bases remained unmatched. The clonotype comes from a human donor in good health (CMV status not recorded). Some clones in this sample may be carry-over from other donors' samples. The chain combines TRBV28 with TRBJ2-5, with 10 bases that match TRBD2. Sequenced sample: PBMCs. The CDR3 DNA reads TGTGCCAGCAGTATTGGGACTAGCGAAGAGACCCAGTACTTC. This translates into CASSIGTSEETQYF.